What follows are 14 T cell receptor beta chains derived from one specimen sequenced in a study of blood T cell repertoires in COVID-19. Measured with immunoSEQ multiplex PCR; TCRdb has only the in-frame clones, and not every one. The profile shows 100,000 to 150,000 clones, around four fifths of them singletons. What was sequenced was peripheral blood. Receptors were obtained from a man aged 55 to 69 with acute or convalescent COVID-19.

The chain employs TRBV6-5 and TRBJ2-3; a weak D match, TRBD2 (6 bases). The CDR3 contains 14 residues. The germline V and J ends were trimmed by 1 base and 7 bases, with 12 bases remaining between them. CDR1 is MNHEY, CDR2 SVGAGI, per germline. Here the CDR3 DNA reads TGTGCCAGCAGTTACTTGGCGGAGGGGAATACGCAGTATTTT. As protein: CASSYLAEGNTQYF.

This clone was detected a few times. The chain combines TRBV19 with TRBJ1-1; D might be TRBD1 (5 bases). The CDR3 consists of 15 residues. Germline V gives CDR1 LNHDA, CDR2 SQIVND (reference sequence). Trimming left V 7 bases short and J 0 bases short, with 15 bases between. The CDR3 reads CASTRGLDMNTEAFF. Written as DNA, the CDR3 is TGTGCCAGTACCCGGGGACTGGACATGAACACTGAAGCTTTCTTT.

This clone was seen more than once but under ten times. The J gene is TRBJ1-1, the V gene TRBV27; 7 bases are shared with TRBD1. CDR1 and CDR2 (germline): MNHEY, SMNVEV (reference sequence). The CDR3 has 14 amino acids. Trimming at V came to 6 bases and at J to 5 bases, leaving 9 bases not matched to a gene. CDR3 coding DNA: TGTGCCAGCAGGTTGGGACAGAGAGGGACTGAAGCTTTCTTT. Encoded protein: CASRLGQRGTEAFF.

The rearrangement uses TRBV30 and TRBJ1-6; possible D gene TRBD1, 6 bases. This CDR3 comprises 15 residues. CDR1 and CDR2 from the germline V gene are GTSNPN and SVGIG (reference sequence). V dropped 2 bases and J dropped 7 bases, with 15 bases sitting between them. This CDR3 reads CAWSMGGGGNSPLHF. The DNA for the CDR3 is TGTGCCTGGAGTATGGGGGGCGGGGGAAATTCACCCCTCCACTTT.

This clone showed up just a few times. The V call is TRBV5-6, the J call TRBJ2-7, with D hard to call. The length of the CDR3 is 15 residues. Germline V gene lookup returns CDR1 SGHDT and CDR2 YYEEEE. Trimming removed 4 bases from V and 5 bases from J, with 19 bases in between. This chain's CDR3 is CASSAPLVSVDEQYF. The CDR3, as DNA: TGTGCCAGCAGCGCACCCCTAGTTTCGGTCGACGAGCAGTACTTC.

The genes are TRBV5-6 and TRBJ2-6, with 11 positions matching TRBD1. V shed 5 bases, J shed 2 bases, and the junction held 3 bases outside the gene matches. Germline V gene sequence: CDR1 SGHDT, CDR2 YYEEEE. The CDR3 runs to 16 residues. As DNA, the CDR3 is TGTGCCAGCAGGCGGACAGGGGGCACTGGGGCCAACGTCCTGACTTTC. As protein: CASRRTGGTGANVLTF.

The chain combines TRBV7-9 with TRBJ1-3; D possibly corresponds to TRBD1 (5 bases). The V and J ends lost 5 bases and 0 bases respectively, with 8 bases between them. The V gene's germline CDR1 is SEHNR and CDR2 FQNEAQ (reference sequence). The CDR3 sequence is 14 residues long. The CDR3 DNA reads as TGTGCCAGCAGCGGAGGGGCCTCTGGAAACACCATATATTTT. Translated, it gives CASSGGASGNTIYF.

This clone occurred a few times. V gene TRBV10-3 combines with J gene TRBJ1-2; the D gene is possibly TRBD1 (6 bases). Between the trimmed V and J ends, which lost 2 bases and 6 bases, there was a span of 13 bases. The CDR3 runs 14 residues. Germline CDR1 and CDR2: ENHRY and SYGVKD. CDR3 sequence (DNA): TGTGCCATCAGTGAGCAACAGGGTTTGGATGGCTACACCTTC. This codes for CAISEQQGLDGYTF.

This rearrangement joins TRBV7-9 to TRBJ2-1, with D unresolved. The V and J ends lost 5 bases and 4 bases respectively, with 6 bases between them. Germline V gives CDR1 SEHNR, CDR2 FQNEAQ (reference sequence). The CDR3 is 12 residues long. CDR3 sequence: CASSPLYNEQFF. CDR3 coding DNA: TGTGCCAGCAGCCCTCTTTACAATGAGCAGTTCTTC.

The chain links TRBV21-1 to TRBJ1-1; the table's TRBD1 call for D was not verified on the DNA. TRBV21-1 is annotated as a pseudogene. CDR3 length: 10 amino acids. CDR3 loop: CASSTSEAFF. CDR3 sequence (DNA): TGTGCCAGCAGCACATCCGAAGCTTTCTTT.

This clone has only a few counts. The CDR3 DNA reads as TGTGCCAGCAGCTGGACTGGGGGCACAGATACGCAGTATTTT. The encoded protein is CASSWTGGTDTQYF. The chain has TRBV7-2 and TRBJ2-3; possibly TRBD2 for D (5 bases). The V gene's germline CDR1 is SGHTA and CDR2 FQGNSA. This CDR3 contains 14 residues. Between the trimmed V and J ends, which lost 4 bases and 1 base, there was a span of 9 bases.

CDR3 sequence: CASSGQGAILTEAFF. CDR3 nucleotides: TGTGCCAGCAGCGGACAGGGGGCGATTCTTACTGAAGCTTTCTTT. The chain combines TRBV4-2 with TRBJ1-1, with 11 bases aligning to TRBD1. The CDR3 contains 15 residues. J lost 5 bases, V lost 5 bases, and 7 bases had no gene match. Germline CDR1 LGHNA, CDR2 YNFKEQ.

The CDR3 sequence is CASSGLGQGSGNTIYF. Here the CDR3 DNA reads TGTGCCAGCAGTGGCCTTGGACAGGGAAGTGGAAACACCATATATTTT. The rearrangement joins TRBV2 to TRBJ1-3; 8 bases fit TRBD1. Trimming took 4 bases from V and 3 from J; bases not matched to a gene: 8. Germline V lookup: CDR1 SNHLY, CDR2 FYNNEI. This CDR3 region has 16 residues. Combining the CDR3 with reference TRBV2 and TRBJ1-3 gives the whole variable domain EPEVTQTPSHQVTQMGQEVILRCVPISNHLYFYWYRQILGQKVEFLVSFYNNEISEKSEIFDDQFSVERPDGSNFTLKIRSTKLEDSAMYFCASSGLGQGSGNTIYFGEGSWLTVV.

The CDR3 nucleotides read TGTGCCAGCAGCGCTGGAGGCCTAGCGGGGGGCGAGCAGTACTTC. Its protein product is CASSAGGLAGGEQYF. This chain links TRBV7-8 with TRBJ2-7, with 11 bases lining up with TRBD2. The CDR3 has 15 amino acids. J was trimmed by 6 bases and V by 5 bases; bases with no gene match: 9. Germline CDR1 and CDR2: SGHVS and FQNEAQ.